What follows is one TCR beta chain and its context. Its antigen remains unidentified. V was clipped by 8 bases and J by 2 bases; unmatched bases: 10. Germline V gene data show CDR1 as MNHNS and CDR2 as SASEGT. This CDR3 spans 15 amino acids. Method: immunoSEQ multiplex PCR; TCRdb's copy keeps in-frame clones and lacks some. The repertoire holds 15,000 to 20,000 clones, with roughly 92% as singletons. The data stem from a study of OX40 agonist ivuxolimab in advanced cancers. At the level of the study: Subjects had a mean age of about 60 years, with a range of roughly 23 to 79; about 83% were male. Patients with prior anti-PD-1, anti-PD-L1 or anti-CTLA-4 therapy were eligible; approximately 37% had some.

Study results and caveats: Clonal expansion from baseline to week 6 occurred in both CD4+ and CD8+ T cells.

Systemic immunosuppression or autoimmune disease history was grounds to exclude patients. The sample in question was CD4+ or CD8+ T cells sorted from blood, obtained in a trial of the OX40 agonist ivuxolimab. The chain carries TRBV6-1 and TRBJ2-7; 9 nucleotides align to TRBD1. The TCR comes from an adult with an advanced solid tumor such as melanoma, head and neck, liver or kidney cancer. The CDR3 DNA follows: TGTGCCAGCGGAACCGGGACAGGGCCAACCTACGAGCAGTACTTC. This codes for CASGTGTGPTYEQYF.